The 12 T cell receptor beta chains listed next were all sequenced from one sample in a study of T cell responses to AZD1222 COVID-19 vaccine listed by TCRdb under 2021. In light of the paper, this sample's time point label describes: baseline before first vaccination. Library preparation used the immunoSEQ multiplex PCR assay. TCRdb carries this immuneACCESS record with in-frame sequences only. Its versions omit some clonotypes, under half of them owing to an unresolved V gene in the studies checked, with the rest unexplained. The sample has about 110,000 clones on record, roughly 84% of them singletons. The leading ten clones occupy roughly 1.2% of the sample. Source: peripheral blood, taken on day 0 of AZD1222 vaccination. The receptors here all came from an adult in good health.

The V call is TRBV21-1, the J call TRBJ1-6. TRBV21-1 is a pseudogene. The CDR3 has 10 amino acids. For the CDR3, the DNA is TGTGCCAAATCGGGGCCACCCCTCCACTTT. It specifies CAKSGPPLHF.

The chain employs TRBV2 and TRBJ1-2; D is unresolved. Germline V gene lookup returns CDR1 SNHLY and CDR2 FYNNEI. V lost 7 bases and J lost 7, with 19 bases in between. The length of the CDR3 is 14 residues. The CDR3, as DNA: TGTGCCAGCAAAACGGACGGAGCTATGTCTGGCTACACCTTC. This gives the protein CASKTDGAMSGYTF. The variable domain in full, completed from reference TRBV2 and TRBJ1-2, reads EPEVTQTPSHQVTQMGQEVILRCVPISNHLYFYWYRQILGQKVEFLVSFYNNEISEKSEIFDDQFSVERPDGSNFTLKIRSTKLEDSAMYFCASKTDGAMSGYTFGSGTRLTVV.

The rearrangement joins TRBV6-2 or TRBV6-3 to TRBJ2-3; D is ambiguous. This CDR3 spans 12 amino acids. Trimming removed 4 bases from V and 1 base from J, with 3 bases in between. Germline lookup yields CDR1 MNHEY and CDR2 SVGEGT. CDR3 nucleotides: TGTGCCAGCAGTTCCCGCACAGATACGCAGTATTTT. It specifies CASSSRTDTQYF.

This clone came up once. This same CDR3 is encoded by further DNA sequences in the sample. The rearrangement uses TRBV14 and TRBJ2-7, with unresolved D. The CDR3 is 11 amino acids. With 4 bases removed from V and 3 bases from J, the gap between germline ends came to 4 bases. Germline V gene lookup returns CDR1 SGHDN and CDR2 FVKESK. The CDR3 loop is CASSLLYEQYF. In nucleotides, the CDR3 is TGTGCCAGCAGCCTACTCTACGAGCAGTACTTC.

V and J are TRBV27 and TRBJ1-2; D is possibly TRBD1 (6 bases). CDR1 MNHEY and CDR2 SMNVEV come from the germline V gene (reference sequence). The CDR3 extends over 14 amino acids. With 5 bases removed from V and 5 bases from J, the gap between germline ends came to 15 bases. The CDR3 DNA follows: TGTGCCAGCAGTCCGACCCCGGGACAATATGGCTACACCTTC. It specifies CASSPTPGQYGYTF.

J is TRBJ1-1 and V is TRBV7-6; possible D gene TRBD1, 5 bases. Germline values: CDR1 SGHVS, CDR2 FNYEAQ. V lost 2 bases to trimming and J lost 4 bases, with 11 bases between them. This CDR3 has 14 amino acids. CDR3 bases: TGTGCCAGCAGCTTAAGGTCCGGGGGCACTGAAGCTTTCTTT. Its translation is CASSLRSGGTEAFF.

The chain has TRBV9 and TRBJ1-2, with D unresolved. Germline values: CDR1 SGDLS, CDR2 YYNGEE. This CDR3 spans 10 amino acids. V lost 3 bases, J lost 8 bases, and 5 bases lay in between. DNA of the CDR3: TGTGCCAGCAGCGGAAAGGGCTACACCTTC. Translating gives CASSGKGYTF.

This clone was seen a handful of times. The rearrangement joins TRBV5-5 to TRBJ1-2; perhaps TRBD1 as D (6 bases). CDR1 SGHKS and CDR2 YYEKEE come from the germline V gene (reference sequence). Trimming removed 4 bases at V and 5 bases at J, with 15 bases between. CDR3 length: 14 residues. This CDR3 is CASSPGVASYGYTF. CDR3 sequence (DNA): TGTGCCAGCAGCCCAGGGGTGGCGAGTTATGGCTACACCTTC.

The chain carries TRBV12-1 and TRBJ1-3; TRBD1, the table's D call, was not compared with the DNA. TRBV12-1 is labeled a pseudogene. This CDR3 comprises 16 residues. CDR3: CASSFNLQDSGNTIYF. DNA of the CDR3: TGTGCCAGCAGCTTTAACCTACAGGACTCTGGAAACACCATATATTTT.

The V gene is TRBV4-2, the J gene TRBJ1-2; 8 bases match TRBD1. Germline lookup yields CDR1 LGHNA and CDR2 YNFKEQ. This CDR3 contains 15 residues. The trim removed 0 bases at V and 6 bases at J, leaving 6 bases unmatched. The CDR3 reads CASSQEAQGADGYTF. The CDR3 DNA reads as TGTGCCAGCAGCCAAGAAGCCCAGGGGGCGGATGGCTACACCTTC.

With respect to this clone: Additional DNA sequences in this sample encode the identical CDR3. The CDR3 here is CASSPGQGISYEQYF. DNA of the CDR3: TGCGCCAGCAGCCCGGGGCAGGGCATCTCCTACGAGCAGTACTTC. The V call is TRBV5-1, the J call TRBJ2-7; D could derive from TRBD1 or TRBD2 (5 bases each). From germline, CDR1 is SGHRS and CDR2 YFSETQ. The V and J ends lost 4 bases and 0 bases respectively, with 14 bases between them. CDR3 length equals 15 residues.

Remarks on this clone: Other nucleotide sequences in the sample specify the same CDR3. This chain joins TRBV15 and TRBJ1-6, with unresolved D. The ends were cut back, 0 bases at V and 7 bases at J, with 7 bases in the middle. Per germline, CDR1 LNHNV and CDR2 YYDKDF (reference sequence). The CDR3 extends over 14 amino acids. As DNA, the CDR3 is TGTGCCACCAGCAGAGAGGGAGAGAATTCACCCCTCCACTTT. This sequence encodes CATSREGENSPLHF.